The 5 T cell receptor beta chains in this list originate from one sample, sequenced in a study of blood T cell repertoires in COVID-19. TCRdb's table, derived via immunoSEQ multiplex PCR, lists solely in-frame clones and lacks some. The data hold 150,000 to 200,000 clones, with approximately 85% observed a single time. Sequencing input: peripheral blood. The receptors originated from a man aged 55 to 70 who had recovered from COVID-19.

In its sample, this clone was seen once. The chain is built from TRBV24-1 and TRBJ2-1, with D uncertain. Germline loops: CDR1 KGHDR, CDR2 SFDVKD. V was cut by 4 bases and J by 3 bases, with 18 bases left in between. The CDR3 has 17 amino acids. The CDR3 nucleotides read TGTGCCACCAGTGACCACACCGCTGAGCGAGGCTACAATGAGCAGTTCTTC. As protein: CATSDHTAERGYNEQFF.

The chain combines TRBV18 with TRBJ1-4, with 7 nucleotides matching TRBD1. The CDR3 is made up of 15 amino acids. Germline CDR1 is KGHSH and CDR2 is LQKENI. V shed 6 bases, J shed 5 bases, and the junction held 9 bases outside the gene matches. The DNA of the CDR3 is TGTGCCAGCTCTCCATTCCCGGGACAGAATGAAAAACTGTTTTTT. This gives the protein CASSPFPGQNEKLFF.

This chain links TRBV7-9 with TRBJ1-5, with 7 bases aligning to TRBD1. V shed 5 bases and J 6 bases; nucleotides not matched to a gene: 4. Germline CDR1 and CDR2: SEHNR and FQNEAQ (reference sequence). The CDR3 spans 13 residues. The CDR3 nucleotides are TGTGCCAGCAGCGGCGAGGGGGCTCAGCCCCAGCATTTT. It specifies CASSGEGAQPQHF.

The J gene is TRBJ1-1, the V gene TRBV2; D is unresolved. V gave up 2 bases and J gave up 8 bases, with 12 bases separating them. The germline V gene has CDR1 SNHLY and CDR2 FYNNEI. The CDR3 is made up of 13 amino acids. CDR3 DNA: TGTGCCAGCAGTGAAATAAGCTCTCCAGAAGCTTTCTTT. It translates to CASSEISSPEAFF.

The V gene is TRBV7-9, the J gene TRBJ1-2, with D perhaps TRBD1 (6 bases). V lost 1 base to trimming and J lost 2 bases, with 17 bases between them. The CDR3 spans 17 residues. CDR1 is SEHNR and CDR2 is FQNEAQ in the germline V gene (reference sequence). The CDR3: CASSLDRQGSRNYGYTF. The CDR3, as DNA: TGTGCCAGCAGCTTAGACAGGCAGGGGAGTCGAAACTATGGCTACACCTTC.